A single sample gave rise to the 10 T cell receptor beta chains below, sequenced in a study of T cell changes during pregnancy in multiple sclerosis (dated by TCRdb to 2018 to 2020). The receptor library was made with the immunoSEQ multiplex PCR assay. TCRdb re-hosts the immuneACCESS table, in-frame sequences only. Its copies lack some clones; in the studies checked, an unresolved V gene accounts for under half of them, and the cause for the rest is not known. The table for this sample lists 45,000 to 55,000 clones; approximately 90% of them were counted only once. The ten largest clones represent roughly 2% of the sample. The sample consisted of peripheral blood, taken in the first trimester of pregnancy. These TCRs come from a female donor with multiple sclerosis, enrolled in a pregnancy study.

This clone was seen a single time. The J gene is TRBJ1-6, the V gene TRBV10-1, with D unclear. Germline CDR1 WNHNN, CDR2 SYGVQD (reference sequence). CDR3 size: 14 residues. The V gene lost 2 bases and the J gene lost 7 bases, with 9 bases spanning the gap. The chain's CDR3 is CASSEGTENSPLHF. DNA for the CDR3: TGCGCCAGCAGTGAGGGTACGGAGAATTCACCCCTCCACTTT.

The CDR3 DNA is TGTGCTAGTGGTTTATGGACTAGCGGGGTAGAGACCCAGTACTTC. Translation: CASGLWTSGVETQYF. The chain combines TRBV12-5 with TRBJ2-5, with 12 bases matching TRBD2. The CDR3 extends over 15 amino acids. Germline V gene data show CDR1 as LGHNT and CDR2 as FRNRAP. With 3 bases clipped from V and 4 bases from J, the junction kept 3 bases outside the gene matches.

The chain couples TRBV9 to TRBJ1-6; D uncertain. This CDR3 contains 15 residues. The V end was cut by 0 bases, the J end by 4 bases, with 8 bases between. Germline-derived CDR1 and CDR2 are SGDLS and YYNGEE. In nucleotides, the CDR3 is TGTGCCAGCAGCGTAGCCCAGGAATATAATTCACCCCTCCACTTT. This translates into CASSVAQEYNSPLHF.

This clone came up a few times. Written as DNA, the CDR3 is TGTGCCAGCAGCTTGGGGGGCGGGGGCCACTACAATGAGCAGTTCTTC. Translated: CASSLGGGGHYNEQFF. This chain connects TRBV5-4 to TRBJ2-1; TRBD2 is a possible D gene (7 bases). Deletions cut 0 bases from V and 3 bases from J, with 13 bases between. The germline V gene has CDR1 SGHNT and CDR2 YYREEE (reference sequence). The CDR3 length is 16 residues.

This clone was recorded once. The chain carries TRBV9 and TRBJ1-3; D is ambiguous. V gave up 5 bases and J gave up 1 base, with 7 bases separating them. This CDR3 is 13 amino acids long. The germline CDR1 and CDR2 sequences are SGDLS and YYNGEE. CDR3 sequence: CASSLGSGNTIYF. CDR3 DNA: TGTGCCAGCAGTCTAGGTTCTGGAAACACCATATATTTT.

The J gene is TRBJ2-3, the V gene TRBV28, with TRBD2 matching 8 bases. Germline values: CDR1 MDHEN, CDR2 SYDVKM. CDR3 size: 18 residues. Trimming took 6 bases from V and 4 from J; bases not matched to a gene: 18. The CDR3 spells CASSYSSGPAGEADTQYF. As DNA, the CDR3 is TGTGCCAGCAGCTATTCTAGCGGGCCGGCGGGGGAAGCAGATACGCAGTATTTT. Full variable domain (rest looked up from reference TRBV28 and TRBJ2-3): DVKVTQSSRYLVKRTGEKVFLECVQDMDHENMFWYRQDPGLGLRLIYFSYDVKMKEKGDIPEGYSVSREKKERFSLILESASTNQTSMYLCASSYSSGPAGEADTQYFGPGTRLTVL.

The chain carries TRBV4-2 and TRBJ2-1; no firm D call. Per germline, CDR1 LGHNA and CDR2 YNFKEQ. CDR3 length: 13 residues. V lost 1 base to trimming and J lost 11 bases, with 12 bases between them. Here the CDR3 DNA reads TGTGCCAGCAGCCAAGTCACGAGCTCTCAGCAGTTCTTC. It codes for CASSQVTSSQQFF.

The sample holds one count of this clone. The chain joins TRBV5-1 to TRBJ1-2, with 11 bases lining up with TRBD1. The CDR3 spans 14 residues. Germline V gene data show CDR1 as SGHRS and CDR2 as YFSETQ. V dropped 4 bases and J dropped 8; count of bases not matched to a gene: 7. The CDR3 spells CASSPGQGVEGYTF. CDR3 DNA: TGCGCCAGCAGCCCGGGACAGGGGGTTGAAGGCTACACCTTC.

The J gene is TRBJ2-3, the V gene TRBV5-1; D remains ambiguous. Looked up from germline, CDR1 is SGHRS and CDR2 is YFSETQ. Trimming stripped 0 bases from V and 0 bases from J, with 5 bases between. CDR3 length equals 14 residues. In DNA form, the CDR3 reads TGCGCCAGCAGCTTGGCCGAGAGCACAGATACGCAGTATTTT. Protein: CASSLAESTDTQYF.

V usage is TRBV2 and J usage is TRBJ2-2, with D perhaps matching TRBD2 (6 bases). Per germline, CDR1 SNHLY and CDR2 FYNNEI. The CDR3 has 14 residues. V lost 6 bases to trimming and J lost 6 bases, with 14 bases between them. The CDR3 DNA reads TGTGCCAGCAGGAGAGCGGGCGCCGCCGGGGAGCTGTTTTTT. It encodes CASRRAGAAGELFF.